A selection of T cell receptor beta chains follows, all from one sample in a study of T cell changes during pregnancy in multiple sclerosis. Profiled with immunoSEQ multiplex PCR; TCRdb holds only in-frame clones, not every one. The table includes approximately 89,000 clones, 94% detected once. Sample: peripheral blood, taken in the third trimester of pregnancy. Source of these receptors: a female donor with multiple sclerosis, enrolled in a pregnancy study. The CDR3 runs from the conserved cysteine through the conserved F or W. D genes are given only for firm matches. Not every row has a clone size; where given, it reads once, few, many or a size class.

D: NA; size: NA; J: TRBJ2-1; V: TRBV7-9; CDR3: CASSLGTGDRDEQFF; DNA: TGTGCCAGCAGCCTAGGGACGGGGGACCGGGATGAGCAGTTCTTC
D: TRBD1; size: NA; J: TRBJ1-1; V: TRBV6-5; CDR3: CASSYATGGNTEAFF; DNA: TGTGCCAGCAGTTACGCGACAGGGGGGAACACTGAAGCTTTCTTT
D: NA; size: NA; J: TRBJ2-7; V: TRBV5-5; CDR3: CASSLDRAYEQYF; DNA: TGTGCCAGCAGCTTAGACAGAGCCTACGAGCAGTACTTC
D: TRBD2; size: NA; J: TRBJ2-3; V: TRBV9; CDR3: CASSIGAGEGPTDTQYF; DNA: TGTGCCAGCTCCATAGGAGCGGGGGAGGGCCCCACAGATACGCAGTATTTT
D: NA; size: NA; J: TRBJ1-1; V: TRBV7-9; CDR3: CASSLALTNTEAFF; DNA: TGTGCCAGCAGCTTAGCACTTACGAACACTGAAGCTTTCTTT
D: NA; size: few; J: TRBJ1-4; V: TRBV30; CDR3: CAWKVGRGIEKLFF; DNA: TGTGCCTGGAAGGTTGGCAGGGGTATTGAAAAACTGTTTTTT
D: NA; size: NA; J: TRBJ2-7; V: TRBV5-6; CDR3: CASSWASYEQYF; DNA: TGTGCCAGCAGCTGGGCCAGCTACGAGCAGTACTTC
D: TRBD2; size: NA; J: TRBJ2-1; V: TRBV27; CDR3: CASSLIGGTYNEQFF; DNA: TGTGCCAGCAGTTTAATCGGGGGGACCTACAATGAGCAGTTCTTC
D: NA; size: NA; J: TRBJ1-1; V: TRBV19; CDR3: CASMGVNTEAFF; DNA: TGTGCCAGTATGGGCGTGAACACTGAAGCTTTCTTT
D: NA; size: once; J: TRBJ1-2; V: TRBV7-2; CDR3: CASSQGGGYYGYTF; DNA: TGTGCCAGCAGCCAGGGCGGCGGCTACTATGGCTACACCTTC
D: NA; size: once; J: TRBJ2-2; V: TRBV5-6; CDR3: CASSLSRTGELFF; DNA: TGTGCCAGCAGCTTGAGCCGCACCGGGGAGCTGTTTTTT
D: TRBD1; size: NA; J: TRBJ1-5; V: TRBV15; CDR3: CATSRDMTGGGPQHF; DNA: TGTGCCACCAGCAGAGATATGACAGGGGGCGGGCCCCAGCATTTT
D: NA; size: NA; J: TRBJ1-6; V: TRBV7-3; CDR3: CASSFSGNSPLHF; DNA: TGTGCCAGCAGCTTCTCGGGGAATTCACCCCTCCACTTT
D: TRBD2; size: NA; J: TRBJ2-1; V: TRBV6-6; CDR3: CASRLGLAENEQFF; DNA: TGTGCCAGCAGGCTCGGACTAGCGGAAAATGAGCAGTTCTTC
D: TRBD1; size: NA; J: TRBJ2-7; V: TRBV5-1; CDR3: CASSKTGTGYEQYF; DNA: TGCGCCAGCAGTAAGACCGGGACAGGGTACGAGCAGTACTTC
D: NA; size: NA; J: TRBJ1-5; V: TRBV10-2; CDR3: CASRGFKDLQPQHF; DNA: TGCGCCAGCAGGGGGTTTAAGGACTTGCAGCCCCAGCATTTT
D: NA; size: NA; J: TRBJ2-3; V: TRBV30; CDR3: CAWSVGGALPVTDTQYF; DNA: TGTGCCTGGAGTGTCGGTGGGGCGCTCCCGGTCACAGATACGCAGTATTTT
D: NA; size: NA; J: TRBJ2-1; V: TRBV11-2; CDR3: CASSLVWGGGLYNEQFF; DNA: TGTGCCAGCAGCTTAGTGTGGGGTGGAGGGCTCTACAATGAGCAGTTCTTC
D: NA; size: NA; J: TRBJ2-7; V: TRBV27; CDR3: CASSLGWDNTYEQYF; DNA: TGTGCCAGCAGTTTAGGGTGGGACAACACCTACGAGCAGTACTTC
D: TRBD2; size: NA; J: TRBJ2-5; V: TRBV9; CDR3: CASSGEGLAGTDDYRTQYF; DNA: TGTGCCAGCAGCGGAGAGGGACTAGCGGGGACGGACGATTATCGGACCCAGTACTTC
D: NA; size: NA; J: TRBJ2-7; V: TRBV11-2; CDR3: CASSLVGPEQYF; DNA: TGTGCCAGCAGCTTGGTGGGGCCCGAGCAGTACTTC
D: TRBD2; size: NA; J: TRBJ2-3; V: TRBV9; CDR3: CASSGGGAADTQYF; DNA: TGTGCCAGCAGCGGCGGGGGGGCTGCAGATACGCAGTATTTT
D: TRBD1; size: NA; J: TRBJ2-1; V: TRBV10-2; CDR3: CASSADRGPYNEQFF; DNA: TGCGCCAGCAGTGCCGACAGGGGCCCCTACAATGAGCAGTTCTTC
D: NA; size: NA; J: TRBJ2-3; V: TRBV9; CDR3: CASSVVEGRLDTQYF; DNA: TGTGCCAGCAGCGTAGTTGAGGGGAGGTTAGATACGCAGTATTTT
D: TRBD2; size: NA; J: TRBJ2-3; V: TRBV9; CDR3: CASTPVPTSGGAADTQYF; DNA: TGTGCCAGCACCCCTGTTCCTACTAGCGGGGGGGCAGCAGATACGCAGTATTTT
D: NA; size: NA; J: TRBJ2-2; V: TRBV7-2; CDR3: CASSLSVRGYTGELFF; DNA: TGTGCCAGCAGCTTATCGGTCAGGGGATACACCGGGGAGCTGTTTTTT
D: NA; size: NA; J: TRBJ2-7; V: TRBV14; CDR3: CASSQWSSYEQYF; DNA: TGTGCCAGCAGCCAATGGAGCTCCTACGAGCAGTACTTC
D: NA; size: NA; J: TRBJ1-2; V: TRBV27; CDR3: CASSFEADYGYTF; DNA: TGTGCCAGCAGTTTTGAGGCGGACTATGGCTACACCTTC
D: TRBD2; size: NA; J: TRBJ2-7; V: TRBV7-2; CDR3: CASSLESGGGEQYF; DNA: TGTGCCAGCAGCTTAGAGAGTGGGGGGGGCGAGCAGTACTTC
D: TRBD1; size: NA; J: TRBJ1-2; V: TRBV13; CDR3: CASSSGLGTDQEGYTF; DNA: TGTGCCAGCAGCTCTGGGTTAGGGACAGACCAGGAAGGCTACACCTTC
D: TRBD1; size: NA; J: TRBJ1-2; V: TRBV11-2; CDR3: CASLPDREEDYGYTF; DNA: TGTGCCAGCCTACCGGACAGGGAAGAGGACTATGGCTACACCTTC
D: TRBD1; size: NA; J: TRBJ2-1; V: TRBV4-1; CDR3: CASSGSRGLDNEQFF; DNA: TGCGCCAGCAGCGGAAGCAGGGGGCTGGACAATGAGCAGTTCTTC